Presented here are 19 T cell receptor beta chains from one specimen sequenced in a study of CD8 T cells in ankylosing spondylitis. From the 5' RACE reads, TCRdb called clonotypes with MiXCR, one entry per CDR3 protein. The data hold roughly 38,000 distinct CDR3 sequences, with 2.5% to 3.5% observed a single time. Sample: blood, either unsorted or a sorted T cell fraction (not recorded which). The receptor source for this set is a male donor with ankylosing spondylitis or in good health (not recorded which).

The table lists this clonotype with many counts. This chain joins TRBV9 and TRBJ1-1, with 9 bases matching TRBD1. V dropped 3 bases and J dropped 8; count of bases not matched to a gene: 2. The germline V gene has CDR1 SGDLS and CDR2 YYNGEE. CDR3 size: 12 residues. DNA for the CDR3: TGTGCCAGCAGCGCGGACAGGGGAGAAGCTTTCTTT. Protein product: CASSADRGEAFF. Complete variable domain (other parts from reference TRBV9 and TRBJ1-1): DSGVTQTPKHLITATGQRVTLRCSPRSGDLSVYWYQQSLDQGLQFLIQYYNGEERAKGNILERFSAQQFPDLHSELNLSSLELGDSALYFCASSADRGEAFFGQGTRLTVV.

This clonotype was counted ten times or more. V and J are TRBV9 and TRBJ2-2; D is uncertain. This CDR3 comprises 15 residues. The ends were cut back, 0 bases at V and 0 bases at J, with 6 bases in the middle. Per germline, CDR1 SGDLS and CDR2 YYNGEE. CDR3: CASSVEPANTGELFF. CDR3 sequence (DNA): TGTGCCAGCAGCGTAGAGCCAGCGAACACCGGGGAGCTGTTTTTT.

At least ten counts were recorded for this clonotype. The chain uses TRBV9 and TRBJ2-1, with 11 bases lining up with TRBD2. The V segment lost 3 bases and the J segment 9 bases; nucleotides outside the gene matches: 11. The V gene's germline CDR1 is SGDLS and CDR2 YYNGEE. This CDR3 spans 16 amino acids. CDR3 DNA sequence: TGTGCCAGCAGCGACCAAATAGCGGGAGGGGTGGCTGAGCAGTTCTTC. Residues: CASSDQIAGGVAEQFF.

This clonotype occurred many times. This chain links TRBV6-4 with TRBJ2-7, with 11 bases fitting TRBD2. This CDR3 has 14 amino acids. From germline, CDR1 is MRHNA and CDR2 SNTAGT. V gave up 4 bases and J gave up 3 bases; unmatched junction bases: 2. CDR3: CASSGLAGHYEQYV. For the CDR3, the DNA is TGTGCCAGCAGTGGACTAGCGGGACACTACGAGCAGTACGTC.

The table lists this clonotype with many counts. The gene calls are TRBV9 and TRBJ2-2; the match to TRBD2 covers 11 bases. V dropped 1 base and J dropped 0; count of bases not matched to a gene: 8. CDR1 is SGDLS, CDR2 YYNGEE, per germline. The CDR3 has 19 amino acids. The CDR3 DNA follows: TGTGCCAGCAGCGTACTAGCGGGAGGCCTAAACTCGAACACCGGGGAGCTGTTTTTT. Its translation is CASSVLAGGLNSNTGELFF.

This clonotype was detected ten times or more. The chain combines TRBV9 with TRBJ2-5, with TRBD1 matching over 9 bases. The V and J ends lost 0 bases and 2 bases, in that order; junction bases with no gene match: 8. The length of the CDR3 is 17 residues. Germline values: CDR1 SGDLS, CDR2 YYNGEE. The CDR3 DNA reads TGTGCCAGCAGCGTAGCTACGGGGGGACAGGGACAAGAGACCCAGTACTTC. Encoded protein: CASSVATGGQGQETQYF.

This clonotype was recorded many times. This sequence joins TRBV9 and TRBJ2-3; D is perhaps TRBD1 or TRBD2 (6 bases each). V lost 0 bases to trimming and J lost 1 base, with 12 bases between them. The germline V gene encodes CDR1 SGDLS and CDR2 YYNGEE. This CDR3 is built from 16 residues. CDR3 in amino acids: CASSVDRGVGTDTQYF. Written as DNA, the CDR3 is TGTGCCAGCAGCGTAGATAGGGGGGTTGGCACAGATACGCAGTATTTT.

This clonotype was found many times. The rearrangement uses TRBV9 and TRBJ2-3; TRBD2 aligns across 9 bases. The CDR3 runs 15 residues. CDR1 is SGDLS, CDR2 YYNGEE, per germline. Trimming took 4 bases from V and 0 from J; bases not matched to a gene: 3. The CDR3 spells CASSHSGGSTDTQYF. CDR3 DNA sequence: TGTGCCAGCAGCCATAGCGGGGGTAGCACAGATACGCAGTATTTT.

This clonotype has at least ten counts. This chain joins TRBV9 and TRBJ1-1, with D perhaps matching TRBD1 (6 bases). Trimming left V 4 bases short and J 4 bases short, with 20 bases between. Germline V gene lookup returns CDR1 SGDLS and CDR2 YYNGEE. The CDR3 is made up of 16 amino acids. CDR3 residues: CASSPLSGVGGTEAFF. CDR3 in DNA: TGTGCCAGCAGCCCTCTGTCAGGGGTTGGCGGCACTGAAGCTTTCTTT.

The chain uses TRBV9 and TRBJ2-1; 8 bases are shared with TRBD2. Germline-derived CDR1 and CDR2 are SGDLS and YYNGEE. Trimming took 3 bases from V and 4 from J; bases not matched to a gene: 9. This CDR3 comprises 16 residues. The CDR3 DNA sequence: TGTGCCAGCAGCGCCGAAGTCAGCGGGGGATACAATGAGCAGTTCTTC. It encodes CASSAEVSGGYNEQFF.

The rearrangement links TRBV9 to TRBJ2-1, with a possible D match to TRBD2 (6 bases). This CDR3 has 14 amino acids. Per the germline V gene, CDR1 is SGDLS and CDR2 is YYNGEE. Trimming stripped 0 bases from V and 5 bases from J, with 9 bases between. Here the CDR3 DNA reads TGTGCCAGCAGCGTAGACGGGGGTAACAATGAGCAGTTCTTC. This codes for CASSVDGGNNEQFF.

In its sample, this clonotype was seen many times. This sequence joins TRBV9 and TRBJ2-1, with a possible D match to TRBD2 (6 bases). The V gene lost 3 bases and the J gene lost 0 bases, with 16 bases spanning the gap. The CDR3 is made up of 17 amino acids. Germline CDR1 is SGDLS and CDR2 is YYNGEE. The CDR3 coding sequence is TGTGCCAGCAGCGGAGAGGGAGGCACGAGCTCCTACAATGAGCAGTTCTTC. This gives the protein CASSGEGGTSSYNEQFF. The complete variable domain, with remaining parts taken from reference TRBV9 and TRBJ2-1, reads DSGVTQTPKHLITATGQRVTLRCSPRSGDLSVYWYQQSLDQGLQFLIQYYNGEERAKGNILERFSAQQFPDLHSELNLSSLELGDSALYFCASSGEGGTSSYNEQFFGPGTRLTVL.

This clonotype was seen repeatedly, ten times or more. The CDR3 loop reads CASSVRGGLAGELFF. CDR3 nucleotides: TGTGCCAGCAGCGTACGGGGGGGCCTCGCCGGGGAGCTGTTTTTT. The V and J genes are TRBV9 and TRBJ2-2; TRBD2 aligns across 8 bases. Germline V lookup: CDR1 SGDLS, CDR2 YYNGEE. Trimming removed 1 base from V and 6 bases from J; junction bases left unmatched: 5. This CDR3 region has 15 residues.

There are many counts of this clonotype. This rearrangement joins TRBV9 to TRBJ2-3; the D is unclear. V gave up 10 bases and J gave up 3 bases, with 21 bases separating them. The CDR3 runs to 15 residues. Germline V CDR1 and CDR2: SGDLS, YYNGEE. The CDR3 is CASSVDLPMTDTQYF. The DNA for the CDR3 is TGTGCCTCCAGCGTAGATCTGCCCATGACAGATACGCAGTATTTT. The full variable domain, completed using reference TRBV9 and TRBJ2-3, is DSGVTQTPKHLITATGQRVTLRCSPRSGDLSVYWYQQSLDQGLQFLIQYYNGEERAKGNILERFSAQQFPDLHSELNLSSLELGDSALYFCASSVDLPMTDTQYFGPGTRLTVL.

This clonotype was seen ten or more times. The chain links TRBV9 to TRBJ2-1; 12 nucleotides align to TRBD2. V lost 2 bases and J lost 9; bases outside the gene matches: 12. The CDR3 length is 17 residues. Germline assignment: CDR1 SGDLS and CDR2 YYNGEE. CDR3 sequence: CASSVGLAGGQSVEQFF. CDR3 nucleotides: TGTGCCAGCAGCGTCGGGCTAGCGGGGGGGCAAAGCGTTGAGCAGTTCTTC.

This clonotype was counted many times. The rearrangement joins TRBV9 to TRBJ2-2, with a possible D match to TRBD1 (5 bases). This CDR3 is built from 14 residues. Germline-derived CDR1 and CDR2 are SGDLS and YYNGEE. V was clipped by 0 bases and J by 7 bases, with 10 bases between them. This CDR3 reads CASSVAAGFGELFF. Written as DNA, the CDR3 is TGTGCCAGCAGCGTAGCAGCAGGGTTCGGGGAGCTGTTTTTT.

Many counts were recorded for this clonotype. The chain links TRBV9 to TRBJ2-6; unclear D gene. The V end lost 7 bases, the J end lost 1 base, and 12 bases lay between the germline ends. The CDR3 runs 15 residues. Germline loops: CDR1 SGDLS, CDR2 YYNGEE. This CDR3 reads CASGRLASGANVLTF. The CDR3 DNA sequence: TGTGCCAGCGGACGACTTGCTTCTGGGGCCAACGTCCTGACTTTC. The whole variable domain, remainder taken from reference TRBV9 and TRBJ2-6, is DSGVTQTPKHLITATGQRVTLRCSPRSGDLSVYWYQQSLDQGLQFLIQYYNGEERAKGNILERFSAQQFPDLHSELNLSSLELGDSALYFCASGRLASGANVLTFGAGSRLTVL.

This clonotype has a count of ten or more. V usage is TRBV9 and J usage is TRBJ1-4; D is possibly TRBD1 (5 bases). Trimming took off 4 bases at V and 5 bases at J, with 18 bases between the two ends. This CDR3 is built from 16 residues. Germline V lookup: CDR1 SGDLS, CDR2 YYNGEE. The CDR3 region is CASSPQVQVGNEKLFF. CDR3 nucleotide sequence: TGTGCCAGCAGCCCCCAAGTACAGGTCGGAAATGAAAAACTGTTTTTT.

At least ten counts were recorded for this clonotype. CDR3 bases: TGTGCCAGCAGCCTCCGGACTAGAGCGTTCGGGGAGCTGTTTTTT. Protein: CASSLRTRAFGELFF. The rearrangement links TRBV9 to TRBJ2-2; TRBD2 aligns across 7 bases. There are 15 residues in the CDR3. Germline CDR1 SGDLS, CDR2 YYNGEE. Trimming took 4 bases from V and 7 from J; bases not matched to a gene: 10. Drawing the rest from reference TRBV9 and TRBJ2-2, the complete variable domain is DSGVTQTPKHLITATGQRVTLRCSPRSGDLSVYWYQQSLDQGLQFLIQYYNGEERAKGNILERFSAQQFPDLHSELNLSSLELGDSALYFCASSLRTRAFGELFFGEGSRLTVL.